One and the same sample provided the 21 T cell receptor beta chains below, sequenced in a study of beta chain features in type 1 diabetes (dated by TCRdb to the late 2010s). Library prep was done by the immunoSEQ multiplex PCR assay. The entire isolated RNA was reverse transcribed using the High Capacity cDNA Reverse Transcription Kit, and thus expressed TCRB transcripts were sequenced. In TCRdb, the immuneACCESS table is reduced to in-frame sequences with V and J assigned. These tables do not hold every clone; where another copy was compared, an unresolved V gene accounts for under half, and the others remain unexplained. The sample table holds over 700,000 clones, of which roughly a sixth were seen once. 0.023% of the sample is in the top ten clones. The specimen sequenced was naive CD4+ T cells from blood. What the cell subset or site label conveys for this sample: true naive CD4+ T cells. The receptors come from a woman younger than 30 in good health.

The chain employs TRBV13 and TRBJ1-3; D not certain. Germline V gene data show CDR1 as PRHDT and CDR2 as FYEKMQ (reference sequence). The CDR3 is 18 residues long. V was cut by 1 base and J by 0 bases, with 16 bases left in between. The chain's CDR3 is CASSLDGLSKPSGNTIYF. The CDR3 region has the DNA TGTGCCAGCAGCTTAGATGGTCTGAGCAAGCCCTCTGGAAACACCATATATTTT.

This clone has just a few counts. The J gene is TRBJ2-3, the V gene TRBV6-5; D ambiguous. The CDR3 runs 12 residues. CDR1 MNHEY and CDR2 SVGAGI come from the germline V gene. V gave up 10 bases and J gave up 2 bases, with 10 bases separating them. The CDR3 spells CATSSVTDTQYF. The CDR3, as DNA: TGTGCCACCTCTTCGGTCACAGATACGCAGTATTTT.

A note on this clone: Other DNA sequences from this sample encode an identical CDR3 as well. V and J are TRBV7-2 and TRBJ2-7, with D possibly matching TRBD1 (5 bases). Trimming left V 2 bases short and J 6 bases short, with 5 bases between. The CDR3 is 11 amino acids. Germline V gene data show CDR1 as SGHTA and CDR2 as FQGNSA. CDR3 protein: CASSLRGEQYF. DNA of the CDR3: TGTGCCAGCAGCTTAAGGGGCGAGCAGTACTTC.

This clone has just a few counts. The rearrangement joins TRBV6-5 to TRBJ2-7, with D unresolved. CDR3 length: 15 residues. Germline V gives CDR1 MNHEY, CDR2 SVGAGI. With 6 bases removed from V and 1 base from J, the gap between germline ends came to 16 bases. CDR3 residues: CASRNGPTRSYEQYF. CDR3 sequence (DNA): TGTGCCAGCAGAAACGGACCCACGCGGTCCTACGAGCAGTACTTC.

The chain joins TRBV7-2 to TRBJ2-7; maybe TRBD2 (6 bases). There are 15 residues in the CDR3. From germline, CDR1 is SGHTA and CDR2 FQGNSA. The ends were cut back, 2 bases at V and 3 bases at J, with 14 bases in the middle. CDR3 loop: CASSLYGSVLYEQYF. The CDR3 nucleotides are TGTGCCAGCAGCTTATACGGGAGTGTTCTCTACGAGCAGTACTTC.

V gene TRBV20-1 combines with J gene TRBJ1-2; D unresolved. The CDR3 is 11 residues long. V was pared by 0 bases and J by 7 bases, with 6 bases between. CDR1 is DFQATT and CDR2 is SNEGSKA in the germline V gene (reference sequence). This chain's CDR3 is CSARDASGYTF. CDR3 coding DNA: TGCAGTGCTAGAGATGCGAGTGGCTACACCTTC.

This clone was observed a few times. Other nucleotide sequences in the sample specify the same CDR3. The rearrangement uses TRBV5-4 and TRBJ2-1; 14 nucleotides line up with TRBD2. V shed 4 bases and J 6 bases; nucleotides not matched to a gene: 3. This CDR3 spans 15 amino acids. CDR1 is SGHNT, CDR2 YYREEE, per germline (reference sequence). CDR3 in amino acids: CASSPGTSGSNEQFF. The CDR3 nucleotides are TGTGCCAGCAGCCCCGGGACTAGCGGGAGCAATGAGCAGTTCTTC.

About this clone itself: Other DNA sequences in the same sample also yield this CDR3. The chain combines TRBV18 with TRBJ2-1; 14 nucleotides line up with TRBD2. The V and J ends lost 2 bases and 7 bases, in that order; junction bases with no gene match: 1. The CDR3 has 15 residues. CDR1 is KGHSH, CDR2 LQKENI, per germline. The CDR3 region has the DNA TGTGCCAGCTCACCAGGGACTAGCGGGAGAAATGAGCAGTTCTTC. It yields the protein CASSPGTSGRNEQFF.

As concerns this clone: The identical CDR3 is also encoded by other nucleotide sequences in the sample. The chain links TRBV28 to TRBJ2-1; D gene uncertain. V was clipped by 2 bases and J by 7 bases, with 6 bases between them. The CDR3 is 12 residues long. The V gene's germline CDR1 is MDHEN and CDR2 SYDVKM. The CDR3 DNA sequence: TGTGCCAGCAGTTTAGGGCGAAATGAGCAGTTCTTC. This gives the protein CASSLGRNEQFF.

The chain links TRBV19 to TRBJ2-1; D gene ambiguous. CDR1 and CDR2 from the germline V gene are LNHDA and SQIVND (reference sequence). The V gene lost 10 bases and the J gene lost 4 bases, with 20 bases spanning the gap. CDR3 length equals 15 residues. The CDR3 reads CATASRQALYNEQFF. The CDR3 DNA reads TGTGCCACCGCCAGCAGGCAGGCGCTATACAATGAGCAGTTCTTC.

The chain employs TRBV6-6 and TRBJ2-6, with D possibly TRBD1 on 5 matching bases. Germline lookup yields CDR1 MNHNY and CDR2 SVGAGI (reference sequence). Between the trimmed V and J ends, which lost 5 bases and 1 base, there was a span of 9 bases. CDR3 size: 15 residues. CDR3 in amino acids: CASSTQGSGANVLTF. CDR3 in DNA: TGTGCCAGCAGTACGCAGGGTTCTGGGGCCAACGTCCTGACTTTC.

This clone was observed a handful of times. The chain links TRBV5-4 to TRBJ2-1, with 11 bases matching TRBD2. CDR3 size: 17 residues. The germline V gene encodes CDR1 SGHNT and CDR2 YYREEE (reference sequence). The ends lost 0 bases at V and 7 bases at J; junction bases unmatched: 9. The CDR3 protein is CASSLAPTSGIGNEQFF. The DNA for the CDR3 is TGTGCCAGCAGCTTGGCTCCGACTAGCGGGATAGGTAATGAGCAGTTCTTC.

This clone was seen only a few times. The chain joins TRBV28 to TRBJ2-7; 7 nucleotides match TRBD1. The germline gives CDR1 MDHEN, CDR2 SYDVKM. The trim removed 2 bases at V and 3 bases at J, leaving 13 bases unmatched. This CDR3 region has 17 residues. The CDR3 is CASSLVPSRQGNYEQYF. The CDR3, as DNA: TGTGCCAGCAGTTTAGTTCCCTCGAGACAGGGAAACTACGAGCAGTACTTC.

The CDR3 here is CASSRTGEAYEQYF. CDR3 coding DNA: TGTGCCAGCAGCCGGACAGGGGAGGCCTACGAGCAGTACTTC. V gene TRBV7-2 combines with J gene TRBJ2-7, with TRBD1 identical over 9 bases. Germline trimming cut 5 bases from V and 2 bases from J; bases unmatched to any gene: 4. Germline CDR1 is SGHTA and CDR2 is FQGNSA. The CDR3 covers 14 residues.

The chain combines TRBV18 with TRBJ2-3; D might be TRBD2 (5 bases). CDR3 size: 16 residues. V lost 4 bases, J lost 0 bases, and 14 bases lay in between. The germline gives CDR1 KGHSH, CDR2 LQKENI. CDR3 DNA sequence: TGTGCCAGCTCACTTGCACTGCAGCGGAGCACAGATACGCAGTATTTT. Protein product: CASSLALQRSTDTQYF.

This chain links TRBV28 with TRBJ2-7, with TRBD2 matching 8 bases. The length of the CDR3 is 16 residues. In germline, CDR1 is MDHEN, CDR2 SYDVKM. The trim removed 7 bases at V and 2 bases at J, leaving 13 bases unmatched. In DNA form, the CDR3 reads TGTGCCAGCAAGGGCCCTGTGGGGACTAGTACCTACGAGCAGTACTTC. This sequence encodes CASKGPVGTSTYEQYF.

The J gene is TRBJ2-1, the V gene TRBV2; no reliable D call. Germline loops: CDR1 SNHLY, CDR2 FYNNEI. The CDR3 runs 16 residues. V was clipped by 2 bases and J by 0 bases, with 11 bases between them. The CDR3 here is CASSELTVRSYNEQFF. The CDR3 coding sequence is TGTGCCAGCAGTGAACTTACGGTCCGCTCCTACAATGAGCAGTTCTTC.

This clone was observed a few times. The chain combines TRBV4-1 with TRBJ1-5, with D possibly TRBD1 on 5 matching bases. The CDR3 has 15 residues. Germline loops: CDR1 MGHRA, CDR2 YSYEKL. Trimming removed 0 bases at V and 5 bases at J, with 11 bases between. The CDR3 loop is CASSQDQGSYQPQHF. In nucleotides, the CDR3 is TGCGCCAGCAGCCAAGATCAGGGAAGCTATCAGCCCCAGCATTTT.

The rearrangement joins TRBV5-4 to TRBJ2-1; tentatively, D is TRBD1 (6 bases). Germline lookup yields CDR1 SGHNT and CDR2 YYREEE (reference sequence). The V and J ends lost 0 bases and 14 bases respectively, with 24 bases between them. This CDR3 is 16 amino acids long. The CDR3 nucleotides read TGTGCCAGCAGCTTGGCCTACCGTCGAGTAGGGGCAGGGGAGTTCTTC. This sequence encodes CASSLAYRRVGAGEFF.

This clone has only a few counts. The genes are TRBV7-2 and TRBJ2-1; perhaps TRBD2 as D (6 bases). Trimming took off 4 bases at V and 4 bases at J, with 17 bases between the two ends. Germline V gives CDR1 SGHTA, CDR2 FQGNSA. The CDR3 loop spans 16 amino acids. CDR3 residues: CASSSAWRVPYNEQFF. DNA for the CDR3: TGTGCCAGCAGCTCCGCTTGGAGGGTGCCTTACAATGAGCAGTTCTTC.

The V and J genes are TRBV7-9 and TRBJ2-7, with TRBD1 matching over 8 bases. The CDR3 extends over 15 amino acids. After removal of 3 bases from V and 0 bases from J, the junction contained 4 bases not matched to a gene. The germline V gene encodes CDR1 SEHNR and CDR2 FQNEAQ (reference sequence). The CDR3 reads CASSFRQGSSYEQYF. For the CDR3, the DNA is TGTGCCAGCAGCTTTAGACAGGGGAGCTCCTACGAGCAGTACTTC.